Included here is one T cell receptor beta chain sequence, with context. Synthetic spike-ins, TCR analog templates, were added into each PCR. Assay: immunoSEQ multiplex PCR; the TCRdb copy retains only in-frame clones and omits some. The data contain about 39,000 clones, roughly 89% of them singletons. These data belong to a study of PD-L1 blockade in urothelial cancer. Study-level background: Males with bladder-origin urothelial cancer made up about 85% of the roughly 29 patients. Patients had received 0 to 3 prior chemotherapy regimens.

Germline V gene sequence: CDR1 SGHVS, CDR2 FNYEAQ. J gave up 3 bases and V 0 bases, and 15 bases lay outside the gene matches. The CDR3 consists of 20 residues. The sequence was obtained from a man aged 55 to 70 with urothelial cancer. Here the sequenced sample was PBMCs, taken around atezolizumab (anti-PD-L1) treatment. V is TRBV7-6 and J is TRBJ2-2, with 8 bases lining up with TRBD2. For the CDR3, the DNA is TGTGCCAGCAGCTTAGCGGTGGGGTACGAAGGACTAGCCTACACCGGGGAGCTGTTTTTT. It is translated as CASSLAVGYEGLAYTGELFF.